These 13 T cell receptor beta chains came from one sample sequenced in a study of cytomegalovirus exposure and HLA in healthy donors. PCR amplification relied on 60 Vbeta primers (plus 13 Jbeta primers). Clones were read by immunoSEQ multiplex PCR, and TCRdb kept only the in-frame ones, dropping some. The sample records approximately 90,000 clones, 85% being singletons. Sequenced input: PBMCs. The receptors originated from a middle-aged man in good health and CMV-seropositive.

The rearrangement joins TRBV9 to TRBJ1-3; D is uncertain. Trimming took off 0 bases at V and 1 base at J, with 8 bases between the two ends. This CDR3 has 15 residues. Germline lookup yields CDR1 SGDLS and CDR2 YYNGEE. CDR3 in DNA: TGTGCCAGCAGCGTAGAAGCGGGGTCTGGAAACACCATATATTTT. Amino acid sequence: CASSVEAGSGNTIYF. Based on the CDR3 plus reference TRBV9 and TRBJ1-3, the full variable domain is DSGVTQTPKHLITATGQRVTLRCSPRSGDLSVYWYQQSLDQGLQFLIQYYNGEERAKGNILERFSAQQFPDLHSELNLSSLELGDSALYFCASSVEAGSGNTIYFGEGSWLTVV.

The V call is TRBV5-4, the J call TRBJ2-7; 8 bases agree with TRBD1. Germline values: CDR1 SGHNT, CDR2 YYREEE (reference sequence). The CDR3 consists of 14 residues. V shed 3 bases and J 5 bases; nucleotides not matched to a gene: 7. CDR3 sequence (DNA): TGTGCCAGCAGCTCGACAGGGGCGAGGAACGAGCAGTACTTC. It is translated as CASSSTGARNEQYF.

The chain uses TRBV7-2 and TRBJ1-6, with 7 bases matching TRBD1. The germline V gene has CDR1 SGHTA and CDR2 FQGNSA. The CDR3 has 15 amino acids. J was trimmed by 7 bases and V by 7 bases; bases with no gene match: 10. The CDR3 spells CASNLGGAVNSPLHF. The CDR3 nucleotides read TGTGCCAGCAATTTAGGGGGCGCAGTAAATTCACCCCTCCACTTT.

The chain couples TRBV7-9 to TRBJ2-5, with 7 nucleotides matching TRBD2. V was pared by 4 bases and J by 5 bases, with 10 bases of the junction left unmatched. The CDR3 has 15 amino acids. Germline V gives CDR1 SEHNR, CDR2 FQNEAQ (reference sequence). The chain's CDR3 is CASSYPGAGRETQYF. In DNA, the CDR3 is TGTGCCAGCAGCTACCCGGGAGCGGGGAGGGAGACCCAGTACTTC.

This chain links TRBV4-2 with TRBJ2-5, with unresolved D. CDR1 and CDR2 (germline): LGHNA, YNFKEQ. V was cut by 2 bases and J by 6 bases, with 13 bases left in between. The CDR3 loop spans 14 amino acids. The CDR3 sequence: CASSQLGGPKTQYF. DNA of the CDR3: TGTGCCAGCAGCCAACTCGGCGGCCCAAAGACCCAGTACTTC.

The chain joins TRBV14 to TRBJ2-6; no reliable D call. Germline V gene lookup returns CDR1 SGHDN and CDR2 FVKESK. Trimming pared 5 bases from V and 0 bases from J, leaving 14 bases between. The CDR3 spans 17 residues. The CDR3 reads CASSSRLFSSGANVLTF. CDR3 sequence (DNA): TGTGCCAGCAGCTCCCGACTTTTTAGCTCTGGGGCCAACGTCCTGACTTTC.

This clone was detected only a few times. This chain links TRBV7-8 with TRBJ2-5, with 16 positions matching TRBD2. CDR1 is SGHVS and CDR2 is FQNEAQ in the germline V gene. J was trimmed by 7 bases and V by 5 bases; bases with no gene match: 7. The CDR3 totals 16 residues. The CDR3 coding sequence is TGTGCCAGCAGCCCCGTAGGGACTAGCGGGAGGGTGACCCAGTACTTC. This sequence encodes CASSPVGTSGRVTQYF.

The chain couples TRBV28 to TRBJ2-1; 8 bases agree with TRBD2. The CDR3 totals 15 residues. Per germline, CDR1 MDHEN and CDR2 SYDVKM. The trim removed 7 bases at V and 6 bases at J, leaving 11 bases unmatched. Here the CDR3 DNA reads TGTGCCAGCAATTCCGGACTAGCCCTTTCCAATGAGCAGTTCTTC. Translating it yields CASNSGLALSNEQFF.

V usage is TRBV7-9 and J usage is TRBJ1-5; D call uncertain. Germline assignment: CDR1 SEHNR and CDR2 FQNEAQ (reference sequence). This CDR3 spans 12 amino acids. V lost 3 bases and J 7 bases, leaving 7 bases between the germline ends. The DNA for the CDR3 is TGTGCCAGCAGCTTCCCGGGGCAGCCCCAGCATTTT. Its protein product is CASSFPGQPQHF.

The chain carries TRBV7-2 and TRBJ1-5; D unresolved. The CDR3 extends over 14 amino acids. Trimming removed 1 base from V and 2 bases from J, with 6 bases in between. CDR1 and CDR2 from the germline V gene are SGHTA and FQGNSA. The CDR3 region is CASSLGRGNQPQHF. As DNA, the CDR3 is TGTGCCAGCAGCTTAGGACGGGGCAATCAGCCCCAGCATTTT. The full variable domain, completed using reference TRBV7-2 and TRBJ1-5, is GAGVSQSPSNKVTEKGKDVELRCDPISGHTALYWYRQSLGQGLEFLIYFQGNSAPDKSGLPSDRFSAERTGGSVSTLTIQRTQQEDSAVYLCASSLGRGNQPQHFGDGTRLSIL.

This chain links TRBV5-1 with TRBJ2-7; no reliable D call. Trimming removed 0 bases at V and 1 base at J, with 8 bases between. The CDR3 sequence is 14 residues long. In germline, CDR1 is SGHRS, CDR2 YFSETQ. CDR3 region: CASSLDGRSYEQYF. The DNA for the CDR3 is TGCGCCAGCAGCTTGGACGGTCGTTCCTACGAGCAGTACTTC.

The chain links TRBV9 to TRBJ2-1; 13 nucleotides match TRBD2. V lost 0 bases, J lost 9 bases, and 6 bases stayed unmatched. The CDR3 is made up of 16 amino acids. Germline lookup yields CDR1 SGDLS and CDR2 YYNGEE. The CDR3 reads CASSVGGTSGTSEQFF. The CDR3 DNA follows: TGTGCCAGCAGCGTAGGGGGGACTAGCGGGACCTCTGAGCAGTTCTTC.

J is TRBJ2-1 and V is TRBV6-5, with TRBD1 identical over 9 bases. The germline V gene has CDR1 MNHEY and CDR2 SVGAGI. V was clipped by 6 bases and J by 6 bases; unmatched bases: 9. This CDR3 is 15 amino acids long. This CDR3 is CASRPDRGSSNEQFF. CDR3 sequence (DNA): TGTGCCAGCAGGCCAGACAGGGGGAGCAGCAATGAGCAGTTCTTC.